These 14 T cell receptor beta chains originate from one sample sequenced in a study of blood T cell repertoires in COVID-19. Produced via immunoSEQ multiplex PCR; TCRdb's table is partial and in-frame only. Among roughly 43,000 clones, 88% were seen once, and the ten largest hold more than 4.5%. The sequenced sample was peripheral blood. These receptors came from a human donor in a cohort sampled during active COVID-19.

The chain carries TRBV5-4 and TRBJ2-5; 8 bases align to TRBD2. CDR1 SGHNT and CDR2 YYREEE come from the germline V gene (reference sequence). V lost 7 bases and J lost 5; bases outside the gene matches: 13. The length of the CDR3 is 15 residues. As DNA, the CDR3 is TGTGCCAGCCGCCCGGCAGCGGGAGTCGGGGAGACCCAGTACTTC. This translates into CASRPAAGVGETQYF.

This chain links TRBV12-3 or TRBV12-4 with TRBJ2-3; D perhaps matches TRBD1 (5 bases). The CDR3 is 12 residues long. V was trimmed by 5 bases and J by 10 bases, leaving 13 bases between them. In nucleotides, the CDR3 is TGTGCCAGCAGTATAATTAGGGGTGCGCAGTATTTT. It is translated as CASSIIRGAQYF.

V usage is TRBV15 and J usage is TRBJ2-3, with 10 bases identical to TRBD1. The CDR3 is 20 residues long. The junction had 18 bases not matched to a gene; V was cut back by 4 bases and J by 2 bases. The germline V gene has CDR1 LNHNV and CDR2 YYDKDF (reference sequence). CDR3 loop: CATSTSDRGLSLSHTDTQYF. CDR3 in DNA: TGTGCCACCAGCACGAGTGACAGGGGGCTGTCCCTATCCCACACAGATACGCAGTATTTT.

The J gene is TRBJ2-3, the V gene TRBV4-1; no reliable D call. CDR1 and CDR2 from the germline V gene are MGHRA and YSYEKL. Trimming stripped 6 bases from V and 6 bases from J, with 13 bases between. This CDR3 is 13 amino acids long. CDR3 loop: CASSLAIPDTQYF. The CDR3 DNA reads TGCGCCAGCAGTCTCGCTATTCCGGATACGCAGTATTTT.

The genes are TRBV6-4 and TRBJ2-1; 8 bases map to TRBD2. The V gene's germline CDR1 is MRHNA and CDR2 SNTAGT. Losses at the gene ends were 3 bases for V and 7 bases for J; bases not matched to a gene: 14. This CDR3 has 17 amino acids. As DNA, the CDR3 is TGTGCCAGCAGTGAAGGCGGGATAGCGGGATTTATAAATGAGCAGTTCTTC. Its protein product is CASSEGGIAGFINEQFF.

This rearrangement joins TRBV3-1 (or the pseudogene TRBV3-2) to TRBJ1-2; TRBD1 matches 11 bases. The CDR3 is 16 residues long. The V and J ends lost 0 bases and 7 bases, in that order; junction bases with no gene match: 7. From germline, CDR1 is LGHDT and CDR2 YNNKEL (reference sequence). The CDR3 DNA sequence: TGTGCCAGCAGCCAAGATTACGGACAGGGGGCTTCTGGCTACACCTTC. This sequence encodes CASSQDYGQGASGYTF.

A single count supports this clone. The CDR3 loop is CASSLQGDYGYTF. In DNA, the CDR3 is TGTGCCAGCAGCTTGCAGGGGGACTATGGCTACACCTTC. The gene calls are TRBV5-6 and TRBJ1-2; 7 nucleotides match TRBD1. CDR3 length equals 13 residues. V lost 1 base, J lost 3 bases, and 0 bases stayed unmatched. CDR1 and CDR2 from the germline V gene are SGHDT and YYEEEE.

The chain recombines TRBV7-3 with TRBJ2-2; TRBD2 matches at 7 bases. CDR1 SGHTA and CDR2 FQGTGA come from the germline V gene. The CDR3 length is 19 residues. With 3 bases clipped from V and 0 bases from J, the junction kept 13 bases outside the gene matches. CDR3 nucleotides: TGTGCCAGCAGCTTTCACTTTTATTACGGACTAGCGAACACCGGGGAGCTGTTTTTT. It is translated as CASSFHFYYGLANTGELFF.

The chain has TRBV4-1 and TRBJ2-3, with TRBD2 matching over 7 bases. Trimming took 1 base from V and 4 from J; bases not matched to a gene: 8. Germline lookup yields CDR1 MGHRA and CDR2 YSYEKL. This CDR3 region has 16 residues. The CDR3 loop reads CASSQGAAGVSDTQYF. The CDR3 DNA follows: TGCGCCAGCAGCCAAGGGGCGGCGGGAGTCTCAGATACGCAGTATTTT.

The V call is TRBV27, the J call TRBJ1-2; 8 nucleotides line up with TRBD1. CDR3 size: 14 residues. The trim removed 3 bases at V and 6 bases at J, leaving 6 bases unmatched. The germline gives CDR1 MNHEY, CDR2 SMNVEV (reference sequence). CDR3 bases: TGTGCCAGCAGTTTGACAGGGGTCGGCCATGGCTACACCTTC. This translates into CASSLTGVGHGYTF.

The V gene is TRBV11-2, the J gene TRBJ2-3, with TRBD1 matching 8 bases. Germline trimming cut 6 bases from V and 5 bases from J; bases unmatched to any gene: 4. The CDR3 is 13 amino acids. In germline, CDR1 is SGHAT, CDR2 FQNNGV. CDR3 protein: CASSSTGGDTQYF. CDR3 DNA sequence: TGTGCCAGCAGTTCCACAGGGGGAGATACGCAGTATTTT.

CDR3 region: CASSLEAATSGETQYF. The CDR3 DNA follows: TGTGCCAGCAGCCTAGAAGCGGCGACTAGCGGAGAGACCCAGTACTTC. The chain employs TRBV7-2 and TRBJ2-5, with TRBD2 matching 9 bases. The CDR3 length is 16 residues. Germline-derived CDR1 and CDR2 are SGHTA and FQGNSA. Trimming cost V 5 bases and J 4 bases; bases outside gene matches: 11.

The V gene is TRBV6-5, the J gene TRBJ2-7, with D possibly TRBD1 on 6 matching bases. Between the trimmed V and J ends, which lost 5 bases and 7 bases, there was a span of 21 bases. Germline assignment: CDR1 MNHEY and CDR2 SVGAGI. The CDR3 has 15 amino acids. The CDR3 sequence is CASSPPPGTRDEQYF. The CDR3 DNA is TGTGCCAGCAGTCCCCCCCCCGGGACACGGGATGAGCAGTACTTC.

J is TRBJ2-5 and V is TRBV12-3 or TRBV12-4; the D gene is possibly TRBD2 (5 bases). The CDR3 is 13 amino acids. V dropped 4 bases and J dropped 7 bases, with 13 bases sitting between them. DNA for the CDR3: TGTGCCAGCAGTTCAGCGGTCAGAGGGACCCAGTACTTC. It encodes CASSSAVRGTQYF.